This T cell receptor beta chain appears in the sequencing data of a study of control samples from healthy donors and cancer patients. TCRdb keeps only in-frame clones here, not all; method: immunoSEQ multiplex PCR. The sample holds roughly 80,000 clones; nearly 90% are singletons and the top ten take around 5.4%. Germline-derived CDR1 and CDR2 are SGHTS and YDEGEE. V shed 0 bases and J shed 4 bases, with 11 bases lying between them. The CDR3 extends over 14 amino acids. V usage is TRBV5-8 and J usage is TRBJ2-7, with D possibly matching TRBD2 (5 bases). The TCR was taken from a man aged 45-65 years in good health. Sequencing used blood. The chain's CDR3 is CASSLVEGIYEQYF. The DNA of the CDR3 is TGTGCCAGCAGCTTGGTAGAGGGAATTTACGAGCAGTACTTC.